These 20 T cell receptor beta chains were all obtained from the same sample, sequenced in a study of radiation and T cells in renal cell carcinoma (dated by TCRdb to the early 2020s). Library method: the immunoSEQ multiplex PCR assay. The source is immuneACCESS, and TCRdb retained only in-frame sequences with V and J called. Part of the clones is not carried over; for the studies checked, unresolved V genes explain less than half of this, and the remainder is unexplained. The sample data list 150,000 to 190,000 clones, and 87% of these were observed just once. The ten largest clones represent 10% to 15% of the sample. The meaning of the sample's time point label: blood 2 weeks post-SBRT. The treatment or condition label corresponds to: 15 Gy SBRT to primary tumor, nephrectomy 4 weeks later. Sample: blood, taken from a patient whose treatment included radiotherapy and nephrectomy. All receptors derive from a woman aged 45-65 years with renal cell carcinoma.

This chain uses TRBV5-4 with TRBJ2-7; weak D call: TRBD2 (5 bases). CDR3 length: 16 amino acids. The V end was cut by 1 base, the J end by 3 bases, with 17 bases between. Germline V gene lookup returns CDR1 SGHNT and CDR2 YYREEE (reference sequence). The CDR3 spells CASSLMGPTDYYEQYF. CDR3 nucleotides: TGTGCCAGCAGCTTGATGGGCCCAACAGACTACTACGAGCAGTACTTC. The full variable domain, completed using reference TRBV5-4 and TRBJ2-7, is ETGVTQSPTHLIKTRGQQVTLRCSSQSGHNTVSWYQQALGQGPQFIFQYYREEENGRGNFPPRFSGLQFPNYSSELNVNALELDDSALYLCASSLMGPTDYYEQYFGPGTRLTVT.

The chain combines TRBV11-2 with TRBJ2-1; D may correspond to TRBD1 or TRBD2 (5 bases each). This CDR3 region has 14 residues. Trimming removed 0 bases at V and 6 bases at J, with 9 bases between. CDR1 is SGHAT and CDR2 is FQNNGV in the germline V gene. This CDR3 reads CASSLDAGSNEQFF. The CDR3 nucleotides are TGTGCCAGCAGCTTAGATGCAGGGAGCAATGAGCAGTTCTTC.

This clone has only one observation. Different DNA sequences within this sample yield the same CDR3. The chain links TRBV9 to TRBJ2-2; 11 bases match TRBD2. V dropped 0 bases and J dropped 2; count of bases not matched to a gene: 3. CDR1 SGDLS and CDR2 YYNGEE come from the germline V gene. The CDR3 covers 17 residues. The CDR3 is CASSVALAGGNTGELFF. The CDR3 coding sequence is TGTGCCAGCAGCGTAGCCCTAGCGGGGGGTAACACCGGGGAGCTGTTTTTT.

This clone was seen only once. This chain links TRBV15 with TRBJ2-3; D possibly corresponds to TRBD2 (5 bases). Looked up from germline, CDR1 is LNHNV and CDR2 is YYDKDF (reference sequence). This CDR3 is 12 amino acids long. V lost 3 bases to trimming and J lost 7 bases, with 8 bases between them. Here the CDR3 reads CATSRREYTQYF. Written as DNA, the CDR3 is TGTGCCACCAGCAGGAGGGAGTATACGCAGTATTTT.

The V gene is TRBV7-3, the J gene TRBJ2-1; 9 nucleotides align to TRBD2. V was clipped by 1 base and J by 6 bases; unmatched bases: 4. Germline V gene lookup returns CDR1 SGHTA and CDR2 FQGTGA. This CDR3 has 15 residues. In DNA, the CDR3 is TGTGCCAGCAGCTTAATAGCGGGGGCCAGCAATGAGCAGTTCTTC. Protein: CASSLIAGASNEQFF.

The chain uses TRBV7-9 and TRBJ1-1; D unresolved. Trimming cost V 0 bases and J 3 bases, with 14 bases left between them. CDR1 is SEHNR, CDR2 FQNEAQ, per germline (reference sequence). The CDR3 consists of 16 residues. CDR3 in amino acids: CASSLAGAGGHTEAFF. In DNA form, the CDR3 reads TGTGCCAGCAGCTTAGCGGGCGCAGGTGGACACACTGAAGCTTTCTTT.

J is TRBJ2-7 and V is TRBV7-2, with a tentative D call TRBD2 (5 bases). Between the trimmed V and J ends, which lost 7 bases and 3 bases, there was a span of 10 bases. This CDR3 has 12 residues. The germline gives CDR1 SGHTA, CDR2 FQGNSA. The CDR3 DNA reads TGTGCCAGCACCCTACTAGACTACGAGCAGTACTTC. It encodes CASTLLDYEQYF.

V usage is TRBV6-1 and J usage is TRBJ1-3; D not certain. CDR3 length: 15 amino acids. V lost 7 bases and J lost 0, with 13 bases in between. The germline V gene has CDR1 MNHNS and CDR2 SASEGT. Written as DNA, the CDR3 is TGTGCCAGCACCCCAGAAATCAGCTCTGGAAACACCATATATTTT. It is translated as CASTPEISSGNTIYF.

V is TRBV7-2 and J is TRBJ2-1; TRBD2 matches at 7 bases. This CDR3 has 12 residues. V dropped 8 bases and J dropped 4; count of bases not matched to a gene: 2. Germline V gives CDR1 SGHTA, CDR2 FQGNSA. The CDR3 coding sequence is TGTGCCAGCCGGGGGGTGTACAATGAGCAGTTCTTC. It specifies CASRGVYNEQFF.

V gene TRBV4-3 combines with J gene TRBJ2-1; 7 nucleotides match TRBD2. Germline V gene sequence: CDR1 LGHNA, CDR2 YSLEER. V gave up 0 bases and J gave up 7 bases; unmatched junction bases: 18. The CDR3 loop spans 19 amino acids. The CDR3 spells CASSQERQRGYLTGNEQFF. The CDR3 DNA reads TGCGCCAGCAGCCAAGAAAGGCAGCGGGGATATCTCACGGGGAATGAGCAGTTCTTC.

V usage is TRBV6-5 and J usage is TRBJ1-2; tentative D call: TRBD1 (5 bases). The V gene's germline CDR1 is MNHEY and CDR2 SVGAGI. The CDR3 is made up of 14 amino acids. V was cut by 2 bases and J by 4 bases, with 11 bases left in between. The CDR3 here is CASSYVAGPYGYTF. The CDR3 coding sequence is TGTGCCAGCAGTTACGTGGCAGGGCCCTATGGCTACACCTTC.

This chain links TRBV5-8 with TRBJ2-7; a possible D gene is TRBD2 (5 bases). The CDR3 loop spans 13 amino acids. CDR1 SGHTS and CDR2 YDEGEE come from the germline V gene. The ends were cut back, 3 bases at V and 4 bases at J, with 11 bases in the middle. The CDR3 region has the DNA TGTGCCAGCAGCTGGGAGAGATCTTACGAGCAGTACTTC. Protein sequence: CASSWERSYEQYF.

The CDR3 region has the DNA TGCAGCGTTGAAGGAGGCCCCCGGGCCAGTGGTGGAAACACCATATATTTT. Protein: CSVEGGPRASGGNTIYF. The J gene is TRBJ1-3, the V gene TRBV29-1; D remains ambiguous. Germline values: CDR1 SQVTM, CDR2 ANQGSEA. The CDR3 sequence is 17 residues long. The V gene lost 1 base and the J gene lost 3 bases, with 19 bases spanning the gap.

This chain uses TRBV5-1 with TRBJ1-2; 9 bases match TRBD1. The CDR3 runs to 15 residues. Germline V gene lookup returns CDR1 SGHRS and CDR2 YFSETQ. V gave up 4 bases and J gave up 3 bases; unmatched junction bases: 7. The DNA of the CDR3 is TGCGCCAGCAGCCATGGGACAGGGACGGACTATGGCTACACCTTC. It yields the protein CASSHGTGTDYGYTF.

V is TRBV7-8 and J is TRBJ2-1; unclear D gene. V gave up 1 base and J gave up 4 bases, with 17 bases separating them. The CDR3 has 17 residues. The germline gives CDR1 SGHVS, CDR2 FQNEAQ. Here the CDR3 DNA reads TGTGCCAGCAGCTTAGGCCCCCCTTACAACCTTTACAATGAGCAGTTCTTC. It codes for CASSLGPPYNLYNEQFF.

The chain recombines TRBV2 with TRBJ1-2, with 7 positions matching TRBD1. The J segment lost 4 bases and the V segment lost 2 bases, leaving 1 base of the junction unmatched. Per the germline V gene, CDR1 is SNHLY and CDR2 is FYNNEI. The CDR3 is made up of 13 amino acids. CDR3 coding DNA: TGTGCCAGCAGTGAACAGGGGGGCTATGGCTACACCTTC. This codes for CASSEQGGYGYTF.

This clone is a singleton in its sample. This chain connects TRBV5-5 to TRBJ1-5; possible D gene TRBD1, 5 bases. Germline V gene lookup returns CDR1 SGHKS and CDR2 YYEKEE (reference sequence). The CDR3 extends over 15 amino acids. Trimming removed 2 bases at V and 6 bases at J, with 15 bases between. CDR3 in DNA: TGTGCCAGCAGCTTTGGCATGGGGGAGGCTCAGCCCCAGCATTTT. This translates into CASSFGMGEAQPQHF.

This chain joins TRBV30 and TRBJ2-2, with no clear D. Trimming pared 3 bases from V and 2 bases from J, leaving 4 bases between. Germline CDR1 and CDR2: GTSNPN and SVGIG (reference sequence). CDR3 length: 12 amino acids. This chain's CDR3 is CAWRDNTGELFF. The DNA for the CDR3 is TGTGCCTGGAGGGACAACACCGGGGAGCTGTTTTTT.

The gene calls are TRBV5-5 and TRBJ1-4; a weak D match, TRBD1 (6 bases). Germline V gene sequence: CDR1 SGHKS, CDR2 YYEKEE (reference sequence). The ends were cut back, 4 bases at V and 9 bases at J, with 10 bases in the middle. This CDR3 comprises 12 residues. The CDR3 coding sequence is TGTGCCAGCAGCCCGCGGGGGCAAAAACTGTTTTTT. Protein product: CASSPRGQKLFF.

The chain links TRBV7-9 to TRBJ1-1, with no clear D. This CDR3 has 13 residues. Germline CDR1 and CDR2: SEHNR and FQNEAQ (reference sequence). V lost 6 bases and J 7 bases, leaving 15 bases between the germline ends. CDR3 nucleotide sequence: TGTGCCAGCAGTTCCCTTGCTGGCGGTGAAGCTTTCTTT. Translated: CASSSLAGGEAFF.